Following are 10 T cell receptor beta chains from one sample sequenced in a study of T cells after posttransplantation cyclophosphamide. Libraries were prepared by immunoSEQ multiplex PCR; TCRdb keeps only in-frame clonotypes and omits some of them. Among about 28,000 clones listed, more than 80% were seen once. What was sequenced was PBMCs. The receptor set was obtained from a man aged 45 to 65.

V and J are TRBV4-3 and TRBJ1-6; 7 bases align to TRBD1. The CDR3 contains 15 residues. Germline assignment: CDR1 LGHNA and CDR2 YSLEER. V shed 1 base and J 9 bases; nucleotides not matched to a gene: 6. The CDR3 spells CASSQGQGIRSPLHF. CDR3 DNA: TGCGCCAGCAGCCAAGGACAGGGCATCCGTTCACCCCTCCACTTT.

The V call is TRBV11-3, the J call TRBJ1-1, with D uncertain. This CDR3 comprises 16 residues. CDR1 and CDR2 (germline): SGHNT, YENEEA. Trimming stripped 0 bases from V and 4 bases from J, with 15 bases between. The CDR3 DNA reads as TGTGCCAGCAGCTTAGACGGTGGTAACCGGGGCACTGAAGCTTTCTTT. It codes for CASSLDGGNRGTEAFF.

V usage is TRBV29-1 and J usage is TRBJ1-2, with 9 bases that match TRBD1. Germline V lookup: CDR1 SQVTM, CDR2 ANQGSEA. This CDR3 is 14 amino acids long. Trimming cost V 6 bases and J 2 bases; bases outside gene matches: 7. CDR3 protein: CSVDKQGANYGYTF. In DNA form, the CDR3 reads TGCAGCGTGGATAAACAGGGGGCGAACTATGGCTACACCTTC.

The DNA of the CDR3 is TGTGCCAGCAGCGCTAGCGGGGGTGTAGCGTACGAGCAGTACTTC. It yields the protein CASSASGGVAYEQYF. The V gene is TRBV9, the J gene TRBJ2-7; 10 bases line up with TRBD2. Looked up from germline, CDR1 is SGDLS and CDR2 is YYNGEE. The length of the CDR3 is 15 residues. The ends lost 3 bases at V and 4 bases at J; junction bases unmatched: 7. The full variable domain, its missing parts supplied by reference TRBV9 and TRBJ2-7, is DSGVTQTPKHLITATGQRVTLRCSPRSGDLSVYWYQQSLDQGLQFLIQYYNGEERAKGNILERFSAQQFPDLHSELNLSSLELGDSALYFCASSASGGVAYEQYFGPGTRLTVT.

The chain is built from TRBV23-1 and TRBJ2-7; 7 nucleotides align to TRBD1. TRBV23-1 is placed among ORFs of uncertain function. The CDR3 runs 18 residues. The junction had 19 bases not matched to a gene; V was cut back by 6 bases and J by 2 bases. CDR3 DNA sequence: TGCGCCAGCAGCGAAATCAACCGCTCGGGGCAGGGGGCCTACGAGCAGTACTTC. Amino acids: CASSEINRSGQGAYEQYF.

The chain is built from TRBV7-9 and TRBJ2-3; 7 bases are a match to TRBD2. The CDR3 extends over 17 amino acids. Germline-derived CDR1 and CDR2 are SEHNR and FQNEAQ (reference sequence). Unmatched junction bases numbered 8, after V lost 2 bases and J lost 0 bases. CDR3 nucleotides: TGTGCCAGCAGCTTACTAGCGGTTCCGTCCAGCACAGATACGCAGTATTTT. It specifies CASSLLAVPSSTDTQYF.

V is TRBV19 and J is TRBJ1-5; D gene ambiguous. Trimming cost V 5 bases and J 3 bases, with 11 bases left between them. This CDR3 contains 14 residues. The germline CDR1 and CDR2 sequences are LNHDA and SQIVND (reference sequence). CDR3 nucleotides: TGTGCCAGTAGTGCCACCGGGAACAATCAGCCCCAGCATTTT. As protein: CASSATGNNQPQHF. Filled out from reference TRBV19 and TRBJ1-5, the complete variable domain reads DGGITQSPKYLFRKEGQNVTLSCEQNLNHDAMYWYRQDPGQGLRLIYYSQIVNDFQKGDIAEGYSVSREKKESFPLTVTSAQKNPTAFYLCASSATGNNQPQHFGDGTRLSIL.

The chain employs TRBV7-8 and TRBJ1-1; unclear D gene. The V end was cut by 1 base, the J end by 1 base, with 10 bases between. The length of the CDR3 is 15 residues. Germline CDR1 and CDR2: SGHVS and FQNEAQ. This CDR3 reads CASSLDSRTNTEAFF. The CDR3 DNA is TGTGCCAGCAGCTTAGACAGCCGTACGAACACTGAAGCTTTCTTT.

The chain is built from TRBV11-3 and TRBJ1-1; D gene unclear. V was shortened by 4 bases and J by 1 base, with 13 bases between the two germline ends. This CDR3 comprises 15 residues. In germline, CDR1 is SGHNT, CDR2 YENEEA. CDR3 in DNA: TGTGCCAGCAGCTCCCCGGGCCGGGGGAACACTGAAGCTTTCTTT. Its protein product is CASSSPGRGNTEAFF.

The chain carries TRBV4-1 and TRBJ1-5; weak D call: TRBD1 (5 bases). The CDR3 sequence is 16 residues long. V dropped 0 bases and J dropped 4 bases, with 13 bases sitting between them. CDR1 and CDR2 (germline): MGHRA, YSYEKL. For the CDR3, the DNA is TGCGCCAGCAGCCAAGAGGGGCAGGGTCTGAATCAGCCCCAGCATTTT. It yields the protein CASSQEGQGLNQPQHF.